Shown below are 12 T cell receptor beta chains from a single sample sequenced in a study of blood T cell repertoires in COVID-19. Assay: immunoSEQ multiplex PCR; the TCRdb copy retains only in-frame clones and omits some. The sample comprises approximately 150,000 clones, around 74% of which are singletons, and around 8.1% rests with the top ten. Sequencing used peripheral blood. These TCRs come from a woman aged 55 to 70 with COVID-19, enrolled during active disease.

The rearrangement uses TRBV10-3 and TRBJ2-7; 10 nucleotides match TRBD1. CDR3 length equals 14 residues. Germline CDR1 and CDR2: ENHRY and SYGVKD. Trimming removed 4 bases from V and 2 bases from J; junction bases left unmatched: 2. The CDR3 loop is CAISGTGGTYEQYF. DNA of the CDR3: TGTGCCATCAGTGGGACAGGGGGTACCTACGAGCAGTACTTC.

The V and J genes are TRBV2 and TRBJ1-1; no definite D call. This CDR3 has 14 residues. Germline CDR1 reads SNHLY; CDR2 reads FYNNEI. The V and J ends lost 4 bases and 0 bases respectively, with 9 bases between them. The CDR3 DNA is TGTGCCAGCAGTGCAAAAAGCGTGAACACTGAAGCTTTCTTT. Its protein is CASSAKSVNTEAFF.

This chain uses TRBV7-2 with TRBJ2-5; 11 bases agree with TRBD2. The CDR3 loop spans 17 amino acids. CDR1 and CDR2 (germline): SGHTA, FQGNSA. Losses at the gene ends were 1 base for V and 5 bases for J; bases not matched to a gene: 9. DNA of the CDR3: TGTGCCAGCAGCTTAGGGCTGGGTAGCGGGAGGGGGGAGACCCAGTACTTC. As protein: CASSLGLGSGRGETQYF. Full variable domain (missing parts from reference TRBV7-2 and TRBJ2-5): GAGVSQSPSNKVTEKGKDVELRCDPISGHTALYWYRQSLGQGLEFLIYFQGNSAPDKSGLPSDRFSAERTGGSVSTLTIQRTQQEDSAVYLCASSLGLGSGRGETQYFGPGTRLLVL.

This chain connects TRBV3-1 (or the pseudogene TRBV3-2) to TRBJ2-7; D call uncertain. This CDR3 spans 19 amino acids. The ends were cut back, 0 bases at V and 3 bases at J, with 24 bases in the middle. The germline V gene encodes CDR1 LGHDT and CDR2 YNNKEL (reference sequence). The DNA of the CDR3 is TGTGCCAGCAGCCAAGATCTACGGTTAGCTTCGCTAAAGGTCTACGAGCAGTACTTC. Translation gives CASSQDLRLASLKVYEQYF.

This chain uses TRBV5-1 with TRBJ2-6; a weak D match, TRBD1 (5 bases). Germline lookup yields CDR1 SGHRS and CDR2 YFSETQ. V lost 1 base and J lost 0, with 14 bases in between. The CDR3 covers 18 residues. This chain's CDR3 is CASSLYITGPSGANVLTF. The CDR3 coding sequence is TGCGCCAGCAGCTTGTATATCACAGGACCCTCTGGGGCCAACGTCCTGACTTTC.

The V gene is TRBV5-6, the J gene TRBJ2-5; TRBD1 matches at 8 bases. CDR1 and CDR2 (germline): SGHDT, YYEEEE. V gave up 0 bases and J gave up 4 bases; unmatched junction bases: 8. There are 16 residues in the CDR3. Written as DNA, the CDR3 is TGTGCCAGCAGCTTGGTAGGACAGGGTGCTGGAGAGACCCAGTACTTC. Translation: CASSLVGQGAGETQYF.

This clone appeared a few times. The chain employs TRBV7-9 and TRBJ1-3; D is unresolved. Trimming cost V 1 base and J 1 base, with 14 bases left between them. In germline, CDR1 is SEHNR, CDR2 FQNEAQ (reference sequence). The CDR3 covers 17 residues. The CDR3 DNA is TGTGCCAGCAGCTTAGAAGACTTTCTGGCATCTGGAAACACCATATATTTT. Its protein product is CASSLEDFLASGNTIYF.

V is TRBV6-5 and J is TRBJ1-5; 8 bases line up with TRBD1. This CDR3 contains 13 residues. Looked up from germline, CDR1 is MNHEY and CDR2 is SVGAGI. V gave up 9 bases and J gave up 5 bases; unmatched junction bases: 6. CDR3 sequence reads: CASRGQGYQPQHF. The CDR3 region has the DNA TGTGCCAGTCGTGGACAGGGTTATCAGCCCCAGCATTTT.

This clone has a handful of counts. The chain combines TRBV4-3 with TRBJ1-1; possible D gene TRBD1, 5 bases. Germline values: CDR1 LGHNA, CDR2 YSLEER. The germline V and J ends were trimmed by 0 bases and 3 bases, with 8 bases remaining between them. The CDR3 totals 14 residues. CDR3 loop: CASSQDRVHTEAFF. The CDR3 DNA follows: TGCGCCAGCAGCCAAGACAGGGTGCACACTGAAGCTTTCTTT.

The chain uses TRBV4-2 and TRBJ1-6; D remains ambiguous. V gave up 1 base and J gave up 6 bases, with 7 bases separating them. Germline V gene lookup returns CDR1 LGHNA and CDR2 YNFKEQ. The CDR3 covers 14 residues. The CDR3, as DNA: TGTGCCAGCAGCCAAGGTCATGTTAATTCACCCCTCCACTTT. It translates to CASSQGHVNSPLHF.

The CDR3 sequence is CASSERRMPNSGNTIYF. The CDR3, as DNA: TGTGCCAGCAGTGAACGGAGGATGCCTAACTCTGGAAACACCATATATTTT. This chain uses TRBV6-1 with TRBJ1-3; D ambiguous. The V end was cut by 2 bases, the J end by 0 bases, with 14 bases between. Per the germline V gene, CDR1 is MNHNS and CDR2 is SASEGT. The CDR3 is 17 residues long.

V gene TRBV19 combines with J gene TRBJ1-1; D possibly corresponds to TRBD1 (5 bases). The germline V gene encodes CDR1 LNHDA and CDR2 SQIVND (reference sequence). Trimming shortened V by 5 bases and J by 1 base, and 8 bases separated the two germline ends. This CDR3 spans 13 amino acids. The CDR3 sequence: CASSATGNTEAFF. The CDR3 DNA sequence: TGTGCCAGTAGTGCAACAGGGAACACTGAAGCTTTCTTT.